Included here is one T cell receptor beta chain sequence, with context. Its target is not known. The data are from a study of T cell responses to AZD1222 COVID-19 vaccine. Findings and caveats of the study: White British ancestry dominated among donors, who included more females, and clonal diversity was possibly underestimated.

Using immunoSEQ multiplex PCR, the repertoire was profiled, and TCRdb retains in-frame clones only, with some absent. The table lists hundreds of thousands of clones, roughly 91% of them singletons. Germline lookup yields CDR1 LNHDA and CDR2 SQIVND (reference sequence). The CDR3 is 14 residues long. Trimming removed 0 bases at V and 3 bases at J, with 9 bases between. The V call is TRBV19, the J call TRBJ2-7, with D perhaps being TRBD1 or TRBD2 (5 bases each). The sequence was obtained from an adult in good health. The sequencing used peripheral blood, collected on day 0 of MenACWY control vaccination. The CDR3: CASSIEGTVYEQYF. CDR3 in DNA: TGTGCCAGTAGTATAGAGGGGACCGTCTACGAGCAGTACTTC.